Presented here are 20 T cell receptor beta chains from one specimen sequenced in a study of shared clonotypes between healthy human individuals. Clones were read by immunoSEQ multiplex PCR, and TCRdb kept only the in-frame ones, dropping some. The table includes over a million clones, roughly 96% detected once. The material sequenced was naive CD4+ T cells sorted from blood. Stated subset: CD45RA+ positively selected. The receptors originated from a man under 40 in good health.

The CDR3 loop is CAGGPGGYEQYF. The CDR3 nucleotides read TGTGCCGGGGGACCCGGGGGCTACGAGCAGTACTTC. The chain is built from TRBV30 and TRBJ2-7; D perhaps matches TRBD2 (6 bases). Trimming stripped 8 bases from V and 3 bases from J, with 14 bases between. Germline CDR1 GTSNPN, CDR2 SVGIG (reference sequence). The CDR3 consists of 12 residues.

The rearrangement links TRBV28 to TRBJ2-2; D gene ambiguous. V lost 2 bases and J lost 3, with 7 bases in between. CDR3 length: 14 residues. Per the germline V gene, CDR1 is MDHEN and CDR2 is SYDVKM. The CDR3: CASSLGLYTGELFF. Written as DNA, the CDR3 is TGTGCCAGCAGTTTAGGATTATACACCGGGGAGCTGTTTTTT.

This chain connects TRBV2 to TRBJ1-2; tentative D call: TRBD1 (5 bases). Germline assignment: CDR1 SNHLY and CDR2 FYNNEI. This CDR3 region has 14 residues. The ends were cut back, 2 bases at V and 4 bases at J, with 11 bases in the middle. The CDR3 nucleotides read TGTGCCAGCAGTGAAAACCGGGGCGTCTATGGCTACACCTTC. This translates into CASSENRGVYGYTF.

The rearrangement joins TRBV9 to TRBJ1-1; D remains ambiguous. The CDR3 sequence is 14 residues long. Deletions cut 1 base from V and 1 base from J, with 8 bases between. Germline V gene data show CDR1 as SGDLS and CDR2 as YYNGEE. Here the CDR3 reads CASSVLSGNTEAFF. CDR3 sequence (DNA): TGTGCCAGCAGCGTACTTTCAGGGAACACTGAAGCTTTCTTT.

The rearrangement uses TRBV21-1 and TRBJ2-7; the D call in the table, TRBD1, was not verified against the DNA. TRBV21-1 is reported as a pseudogene. There are 18 residues in the CDR3. The CDR3 spells CASSTKDGTGPIMDEQYF. The DNA for the CDR3 is TGTGCCAGCAGCACCAAGGACGGGACAGGGCCCATCATGGACGAGCAGTACTTC.

A remark on this clone: A junction end diverges from the germline sequence, so it may reflect a read error. The V and J genes are TRBV7-2 and TRBJ1-2; 7 nucleotides line up with TRBD1. From germline, CDR1 is SGHTA and CDR2 FQGNSA. CDR3 size: 12 residues. CDR3 coding DNA: TGTGCCAGCAACTTACAGGGGCTCGGCTACACCTTC. Translating gives CASNLQGLGYTF.

Comments on this clone: The sample carries other DNA sequences with the same CDR3. This chain connects TRBV11-3 to TRBJ2-7; no clear D. This CDR3 is built from 13 residues. CDR1 is SGHNT, CDR2 YENEEA, per germline. V was shortened by 1 base and J by 3 bases, with 7 bases between the two germline ends. CDR3 sequence reads: CASSLGGSYEQYF. For the CDR3, the DNA is TGTGCCAGCAGCTTAGGCGGAAGCTACGAGCAGTACTTC.

This chain joins TRBV6-1 and TRBJ2-1; D is possibly TRBD2 (6 bases). The V end was cut by 8 bases, the J end by 0 bases, with 11 bases between. The germline V gene encodes CDR1 MNHNS and CDR2 SASEGT. The length of the CDR3 is 14 residues. The chain's CDR3 is CASGGTDSYNEQFF. CDR3 nucleotide sequence: TGTGCCAGCGGGGGGACGGACTCCTACAATGAGCAGTTCTTC.

V and J are TRBV7-6 and TRBJ2-7; 10 bases agree with TRBD2. Per germline, CDR1 SGHVS and CDR2 FNYEAQ. J gave up 0 bases and V 4 bases, and 6 bases lay outside the gene matches. The CDR3 is 16 residues long. In DNA form, the CDR3 reads TGTGCCAGCAGCTCACTTAGCGGGAGGAGCTCCTACGAGCAGTACTTC. Its translation is CASSSLSGRSSYEQYF.

The gene calls are TRBV7-3 and TRBJ2-4; 8 nucleotides agree with TRBD2. CDR3 size: 13 residues. V lost 4 bases and J lost 9; bases outside the gene matches: 5. Germline V CDR1 and CDR2: SGHTA, FQGTGA. The CDR3 spells CASSSGLGGIQYF. For the CDR3, the DNA is TGTGCCAGCAGCTCGGGACTAGGAGGCATTCAGTACTTC.

This sequence joins TRBV5-1 and TRBJ2-1, with D possibly matching TRBD2 (6 bases). CDR1 is SGHRS and CDR2 is YFSETQ in the germline V gene. Trimming cost V 0 bases and J 8 bases, with 12 bases left between them. The CDR3 sequence is 14 residues long. CDR3 coding DNA: TGCGCCAGCAGCTTGGTGCTTAGCGGCCATGAGCAGTTCTTC. Translation gives CASSLVLSGHEQFF. Drawing the rest from reference TRBV5-1 and TRBJ2-1, the complete variable domain is KAGVTQTPRYLIKTRGQQVTLSCSPISGHRSVSWYQQTPGQGLQFLFEYFSETQRNKGNFPGRFSGRQFSNSRSEMNVSTLELGDSALYLCASSLVLSGHEQFFGPGTRLTVL.

The V and J genes are TRBV18 and TRBJ2-1; D is perhaps TRBD2 (5 bases). This CDR3 spans 15 amino acids. Trimming shortened V by 1 base and J by 0 bases, and 7 bases separated the two germline ends. CDR1 is KGHSH, CDR2 LQKENI, per germline. The CDR3 nucleotides read TGTGCCAGCTCACCACACAGCGGCTCCTACAATGAGCAGTTCTTC. Protein product: CASSPHSGSYNEQFF. The full variable domain, completed using reference TRBV18 and TRBJ2-1, is NAGVMQNPRHLVRRRGQEARLRCSPMKGHSHVYWYRQLPEEGLKFMVYLQKENIIDESGMPKERFSAEFPKEGPSILRIQQVVRGDSAAYFCASSPHSGSYNEQFFGPGTRLTVL.

V gene TRBV7-2 combines with J gene TRBJ2-7; 8 bases are shared with TRBD1. V was clipped by 5 bases and J by 3 bases; unmatched bases: 15. This CDR3 has 17 amino acids. Per the germline V gene, CDR1 is SGHTA and CDR2 is FQGNSA. Here the CDR3 reads CASSPISGTGALYEQYF. DNA of the CDR3: TGTGCCAGCAGCCCTATTTCCGGGACAGGAGCCCTCTACGAGCAGTACTTC.

The chain is built from TRBV15 and TRBJ2-3; TRBD2 matches at 9 bases. The germline gives CDR1 LNHNV, CDR2 YYDKDF (reference sequence). V shed 3 bases and J 10 bases; nucleotides not matched to a gene: 2. This CDR3 has 12 residues. Here the CDR3 DNA reads TGTGCCACCAGCAGTAGCGGGAGTGCGCAGTATTTT. As protein: CATSSSGSAQYF.

V and J are TRBV7-6 and TRBJ2-7; TRBD2 aligns across 9 bases. Germline trimming cut 4 bases from V and 6 bases from J; bases unmatched to any gene: 10. Germline CDR1 SGHVS, CDR2 FNYEAQ. The CDR3 consists of 15 residues. The CDR3 loop reads CASSSIAGEGVEQYF. The CDR3, as DNA: TGTGCCAGCAGCTCAATAGCGGGAGAAGGGGTCGAGCAGTACTTC.

This chain uses TRBV15 with TRBJ1-2; D remains unclear. This CDR3 spans 14 amino acids. Trimming stripped 5 bases from V and 4 bases from J, with 14 bases between. Germline V gene sequence: CDR1 LNHNV, CDR2 YYDKDF (reference sequence). CDR3 nucleotides: TGTGCCACCAGCGTCGGACTACAGTCCTATGGCTACACCTTC. Protein sequence: CATSVGLQSYGYTF.

The chain is built from TRBV10-3 and TRBJ2-7; the match to TRBD1 covers 10 bases. V trimming: 6 bases; J trimming: 5 bases; junction bases outside the gene matches: 4. The CDR3 spans 13 residues. Germline assignment: CDR1 ENHRY and CDR2 SYGVKD. CDR3 DNA: TGTGCCATCAGCCCCGGGACAGGGGACGAGCAGTACTTC. It codes for CAISPGTGDEQYF.

The chain is built from TRBV19 and TRBJ1-5; a weak D match, TRBD1 (5 bases). There are 16 residues in the CDR3. V was trimmed by 0 bases and J by 1 base, leaving 10 bases between them. CDR1 is LNHDA, CDR2 SQIVND, per germline (reference sequence). The CDR3 nucleotides are TGTGCCAGTAGTATAGACCGCGGACAAAGCAATCAGCCCCAGCATTTT. This sequence encodes CASSIDRGQSNQPQHF.

The chain has TRBV5-1 and TRBJ2-1, with a weak D call TRBD2 (6 bases). The V end was cut by 5 bases, the J end by 6 bases, with 12 bases between. Germline CDR1 and CDR2: SGHRS and YFSETQ. This CDR3 contains 13 residues. Here the CDR3 reads CASRVAELNEQFF. CDR3 DNA sequence: TGCGCCAGCAGAGTAGCGGAGCTCAATGAGCAGTTCTTC.

This clone came up once. The chain employs TRBV6-6 and TRBJ1-5, with TRBD1 identical over 10 bases. Germline CDR1 and CDR2: MNHNY and SVGAGI (reference sequence). The J segment lost 5 bases and the V segment lost 6 bases, leaving 4 bases of the junction unmatched. CDR3 size: 14 residues. The CDR3 is CASSRDRGYQPQHF. The CDR3 DNA sequence: TGTGCCAGCAGCCGGGACAGGGGCTATCAGCCCCAGCATTTT.